The rows below give T cell receptor beta chains drawn from one sample of a study of T cell responses to AZD1222 COVID-19 vaccine. The data were produced by immunoSEQ multiplex PCR, yet TCRdb's version contains in-frame clones alone and is incomplete. The data contain approximately 94,000 clones, about 87% of them singletons. The specimen comprised peripheral blood, sampled on day 0 of AZD1222 vaccination. The source is an adult in good health. The CDR3 runs from the conserved cysteine through the conserved F or W. A D gene is named only where the DNA matches it firmly. Not all rows give a size; the values are once, few, many and, for expanded clones, a class.

clone_size j_call d_call v_call cdr3_aa cdr3_nt
NA TRBJ1-3 NA TRBV27 CASSPRRTSGNTIYF TGTGCCAGCAGTCCAAGAAGGACCTCTGGAAACACCATATATTTT
NA TRBJ2-2 NA TRBV7-2 CASSFSKGTGELFF TGTGCCAGCAGCTTTTCCAAGGGAACCGGGGAGCTGTTTTTT
few TRBJ2-7 NA TRBV4-1 CASSQVLLAENYEQYF TGCGCCAGCAGCCAAGTGTTATTAGCGGAAAACTACGAGCAGTACTTC
NA TRBJ2-1 NA TRBV28 CASLRLGESGEQFF TGTGCCAGCTTAAGGCTGGGAGAGAGTGGTGAGCAGTTCTTC
NA TRBJ1-5 NA TRBV6-5 CASSRDKNSNQPQHF TGTGCCAGCAGCCGGGACAAGAATAGCAATCAGCCCCAGCATTTT
once TRBJ2-1 TRBD2 TRBV4-1 CASSLLTSGRGSYNEQFF TGCGCCAGCAGCCTTTTGACTAGCGGGAGGGGGTCCTACAATGAGCAGTTCTTC
few TRBJ2-1 TRBD2 TRBV30 CAWAHSGSDYNEQFF TGTGCCTGGGCCCATAGCGGGAGTGACTACAATGAGCAGTTCTTC
NA TRBJ2-7 NA TRBV7-9 CASSPRITSKREFFGEQYF TGTGCCAGCAGCCCACGCATCACTAGCAAAAGGGAGTTCTTTGGTGAGCAGTACTTC
NA TRBJ1-2 NA TRBV29-1 CSVEWQADGYTF TGCAGCGTTGAGTGGCAGGCGGATGGCTACACCTTC
once TRBJ1-2 TRBD1 TRBV18 CASSERTGADNYGYTF TGTGCCAGCTCAGAGAGGACAGGGGCCGATAACTATGGCTACACCTTC
NA TRBJ1-1 NA TRBV20-1 CSASRTNTEAFF TGCAGTGCTAGTCGTACGAACACTGAAGCTTTCTTT
NA TRBJ2-3 TRBD2 TRBV11-3 CASSLGASGMGTDTQYF TGTGCCAGCAGCTTAGGAGCCAGCGGGATGGGCACAGATACGCAGTATTTT
few TRBJ1-1 NA TRBV19 CASSIDIGTEAFF TGTGCCAGTAGTATAGATATAGGTACTGAAGCTTTCTTT
NA TRBJ2-1 NA TRBV21-1 CASRVGGVVEQFF TGTGCCAGCAGGGTGGGGGGGGTCGTTGAGCAGTTCTTC
NA TRBJ1-4 TRBD1 TRBV19 CASNPGTVPEKLFF TGTGCCAGTAATCCCGGGACAGTCCCTGAAAAACTGTTTTTT
once TRBJ2-6 NA TRBV11-3 CASSFSAVTGANVLTF TGTGCCAGCAGCTTCTCTGCCGTCACTGGGGCCAACGTCCTGACTTTC
NA TRBJ2-3 NA TRBV30 CAWSVRRPPGTQYF TGTGCCTGGAGTGTCCGGAGGCCCCCCGGGACGCAGTATTTT
once TRBJ1-3 NA TRBV19 CASSIAGTGSGNTIYF TGTGCCAGTAGTATAGCTGGGACTGGCTCTGGAAACACCATATATTTT
NA TRBJ2-7 TRBD2 TRBV5-8 CASSSSRGVGLAYEEQYF TGTGCCAGCAGCTCTTCAAGAGGGGTGGGACTAGCTTACGAAGAGCAGTACTTC
NA TRBJ1-1 NA TRBV2 CASSVDSNTEAFF TGTGCCAGCAGTGTGGACTCGAACACTGAAGCTTTCTTT